The following is a TCR beta chain sequence with its context. The data belong to a study of cytomegalovirus exposure and HLA in healthy donors. 13 Jbeta primers and 60 Vbeta primers were used for the PCR. As processed by the authors: In a later analysis, approximately 73 million unique TCR beta chains included roughly 11 million shared by two or more donors. Here immunoSEQ multiplex PCR was the method, and the copy in TCRdb shows in-frame clones only, minus some. The D gene and trimming were derived from the DNA, and the V and J assignments and clone size from that table. The repertoire consists of approximately 140,000 clones, with 82% occurring once and the leading ten covering roughly 3.2%. The CDR3 length is 17 residues. With 3 bases removed from V and 0 bases from J, the gap between germline ends came to 12 bases. Germline V gene lookup returns CDR1 MDHEN and CDR2 SYDVKM.

Sequencing was performed on PBMCs. The sequence derives from a man younger than 35 in good health and CMV-seropositive. V gene TRBV28 combines with J gene TRBJ2-6, with D possibly matching TRBD1 (5 bases). Written as DNA, the CDR3 is TGTGCCAGCAGTTTGGAAGGGGTCCGCTCTGGGGCCAACGTCCTGACTTTC. The encoded protein is CASSLEGVRSGANVLTF.